Shown below are 3 T cell receptor beta chains from a single sample sequenced in a study of blood T cell repertoires in COVID-19. TCRdb's copy holds only in-frame clones and misses some; the assay was immunoSEQ multiplex PCR. This sample has around 350,000 clones, with around nine tenths found just once. The sample taken for sequencing was peripheral blood. Receptors originate from a human donor in a cohort sampled during active COVID-19.

The chain joins TRBV28 to TRBJ2-7; TRBD2 is a possible D gene (5 bases). Trimming removed 6 bases at V and 3 bases at J, with 18 bases between. Looked up from germline, CDR1 is MDHEN and CDR2 is SYDVKM. The CDR3 contains 15 residues. CDR3 sequence: CASSPSGIGDYEQYF. DNA of the CDR3: TGTGCCAGCAGCCCATCGGGGATTGGGGACTACGAGCAGTACTTC. The entire variable domain, with the rest obtained from reference TRBV28 and TRBJ2-7, is as follows: DVKVTQSSRYLVKRTGEKVFLECVQDMDHENMFWYRQDPGLGLRLIYFSYDVKMKEKGDIPEGYSVSREKKERFSLILESASTNQTSMYLCASSPSGIGDYEQYFGPGTRLTVT.

The gene calls are TRBV30 and TRBJ2-5; 10 bases align to TRBD2. The V and J ends lost 0 bases and 5 bases, in that order; junction bases with no gene match: 6. The CDR3 is 15 amino acids. CDR1 and CDR2 from the germline V gene are GTSNPN and SVGIG (reference sequence). The chain's CDR3 is CAWSVSSGSGETQYF. CDR3 DNA sequence: TGTGCCTGGAGTGTCTCTAGCGGGAGCGGGGAGACCCAGTACTTC.

The gene calls are TRBV11-2 and TRBJ1-1; TRBD1 is a possible D gene (5 bases). The germline CDR1 and CDR2 sequences are SGHAT and FQNNGV. The CDR3 has 17 amino acids. V was pared by 4 bases and J by 1 base, with 19 bases between. CDR3 in DNA: TGTGCCAGCAGCTCCTTCTCTATTCAGGGCCCGAACACTGAAGCTTTCTTT. This encodes CASSSFSIQGPNTEAFF. The variable domain in full, with the rest retrieved from reference TRBV11-2 and TRBJ1-1, is EAGVAQSPRYKIIEKRQSVAFWCNPISGHATLYWYQQILGQGPKLLIQFQNNGVVDDSQLPKDRFSAERLKGVDSTLKIQPAKLEDSAVYLCASSSFSIQGPNTEAFFGQGTRLTVV.